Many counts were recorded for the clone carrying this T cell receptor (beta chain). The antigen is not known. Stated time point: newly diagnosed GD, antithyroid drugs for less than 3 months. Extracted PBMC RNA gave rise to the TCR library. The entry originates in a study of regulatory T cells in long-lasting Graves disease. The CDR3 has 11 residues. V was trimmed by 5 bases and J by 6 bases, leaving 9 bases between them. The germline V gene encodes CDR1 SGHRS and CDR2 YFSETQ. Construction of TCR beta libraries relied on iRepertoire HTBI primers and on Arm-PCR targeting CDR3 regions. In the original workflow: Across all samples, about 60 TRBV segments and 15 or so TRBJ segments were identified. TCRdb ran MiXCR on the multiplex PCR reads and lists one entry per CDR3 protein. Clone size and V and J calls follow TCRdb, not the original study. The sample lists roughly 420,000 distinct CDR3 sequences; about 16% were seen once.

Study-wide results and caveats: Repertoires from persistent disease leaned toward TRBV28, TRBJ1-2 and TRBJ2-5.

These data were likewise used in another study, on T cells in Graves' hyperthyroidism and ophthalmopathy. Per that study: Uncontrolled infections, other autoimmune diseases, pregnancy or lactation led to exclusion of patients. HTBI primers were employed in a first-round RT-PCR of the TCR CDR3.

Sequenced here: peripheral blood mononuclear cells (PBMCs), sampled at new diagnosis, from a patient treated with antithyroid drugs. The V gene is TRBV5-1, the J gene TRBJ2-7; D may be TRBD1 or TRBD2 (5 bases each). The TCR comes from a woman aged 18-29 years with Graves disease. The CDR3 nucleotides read TGCGCCAGCAGTGGGGGTGGCGAGCAGTACTTC. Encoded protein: CASSGGGEQYF. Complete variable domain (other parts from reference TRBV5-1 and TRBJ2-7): KAGVTQTPRYLIKTRGQQVTLSCSPISGHRSVSWYQQTPGQGLQFLFEYFSETQRNKGNFPGRFSGRQFSNSRSEMNVSTLELGDSALYLCASSGGGEQYFGPGTRLTVT.